This record concerns one T cell receptor (beta chain) sequence. The repertoire was sequenced with immunoSEQ multiplex PCR; TCRdb's copy has only in-frame clones and lacks some. This table has a few hundred thousand clones, over 75% appearing once. This sample is part of a study of Ad26.COV2.S vaccination and SARS-CoV-2 variants. As for treatment: roughly 19 received Ad26.COV2.S at low or high dose, single or two shots; about 5 received placebo; per-sample allocation not given. Following the first vaccine or placebo injection, samples were taken on day 63. Sequenced material: peripheral blood, taken in a trial of Ad26.COV2.S vaccine versus placebo. This sequence originates from a person aged 18 to 65 who received the Ad26.COV2.S COVID-19 vaccine or a placebo.

The chain's CDR3 is CASSSSGTARGQYF. CDR3 DNA: TGTGCCAGCAGCTCATCTGGGACAGCCCGCGGGCAGTACTTC. The chain couples TRBV5-4 to TRBJ2-7; TRBD1 aligns across 7 bases. This CDR3 is 14 amino acids long. V was clipped by 3 bases and J by 9 bases; unmatched bases: 12. Germline V gene sequence: CDR1 SGHNT, CDR2 YYREEE (reference sequence). Full variable domain (remainder filled in from reference TRBV5-4 and TRBJ2-7): ETGVTQSPTHLIKTRGQQVTLRCSSQSGHNTVSWYQQALGQGPQFIFQYYREEENGRGNFPPRFSGLQFPNYSSELNVNALELDDSALYLCASSSSGTARGQYFGPGTRLTVT.